These T cell receptor beta chains were read from a single sample in a study of response to subunit inactivated influenza vaccine. TCRdb reprocessed the RT-PCR reads with MiXCR, giving one entry per CDR3 protein. The data hold more than 700,000 distinct CDR3 sequences, with over 20% observed a single time. Material: PBMCs from blood, obtained more than 4 days after vaccination. Receptor source: a man between 50 and 59 years old who received an inactivated influenza vaccine. CDR3s include the opening cysteine and the closing phenylalanine or tryptophan. Each record gives: J gene, CDR3 length, V gene, clone size, D gene, CDR3 protein, CDR3 DNA. D genes are given only for firm matches. Clone size is shown for a subset of rows, as once, few, many or a class of expanded clone.

TRBJ1-5	14	TRBV5-1	few	-	CASSLHGGAQPQHF	TGCGCCAGCAGCCTTCATGGGGGTGCTCAGCCCCAGCATTTT
TRBJ2-2	14	TRBV20-1	few	-	CSASGQANTGELFF	TGCAGTGCTAGTGGGCAGGCGAACACCGGGGAGCTGTTTTTT
TRBJ1-5	15	TRBV7-9	-	-	CASSLGRSPGGPQHF	TGTGCCAGCAGCCTCGGACGGAGCCCGGGGGGGCCCCAGCATTTT
TRBJ2-7	14	TRBV5-1	-	-	CASSYWDTSYEQYF	TGCGCCAGCAGCTACTGGGACACCTCCTACGAGCAGTACTTC
TRBJ2-7	15	TRBV7-2	few	-	CASSESGSMGMEQYF	TGTGCCAGCAGCGAATCCGGTTCCATGGGAATGGAGCAGTACTTC
TRBJ2-5	13	TRBV7-8	few	-	CASSLVLKETQYF	TGTGCCAGCAGCTTAGTCCTGAAGGAGACCCAGTACTTC
TRBJ2-1	14	TRBV29-1	few	TRBD2	CSVGLAGGPQEQFF	TGCAGCGTCGGACTAGCGGGAGGGCCACAGGAGCAGTTCTTC
TRBJ1-4	15	TRBV11-2	-	TRBD1	CASSLGTGYNEKLFF	TGTGCCAGCAGCTTAGGGACAGGGTATAATGAAAAACTGTTTTTT
TRBJ1-1	15	TRBV5-1	few	-	CASSLAGVIGTEAFF	TGCGCCAGCAGCTTGGCGGGGGTCATAGGGACTGAAGCTTTCTTT
TRBJ2-7	16	TRBV20-1	many	TRBD2	CSATDSGTSAAYEQYF	TGCAGTGCTACCGATTCCGGGACTAGCGCCGCCTACGAGCAGTACTTC
TRBJ2-1	14	TRBV5-1	once	TRBD2	CASKTERGGREQFF	TGCGCCAGCAAAACTGAGCGGGGGGGCCGTGAGCAGTTCTTC
TRBJ2-1	15	TRBV12-3/TRBV12-4	few	TRBD2	CASSLKRGGPNEQFF	TGTGCCAGCAGTTTAAAGCGGGGGGGCCCAAATGAGCAGTTCTTC
TRBJ1-2	12	TRBV7-2	few	-	CASSLPSYGYTF	TGTGCCAGCAGCTTACCCAGCTATGGCTACACCTTC
TRBJ2-7	13	TRBV20-1	-	-	CSASLPGFHEQYF	TGCAGTGCTAGTCTACCTGGGTTCCACGAGCAGTACTTC
TRBJ2-3	14	TRBV14	-	TRBD1	CASSWGQVTDTQYF	TGTGCCAGCAGCTGGGGACAGGTCACAGATACGCAGTATTTT
TRBJ2-4	15	TRBV7-2	-	TRBD2	CASSLRAGGANIQYF	TGTGCCAGCAGCTTAAGGGCGGGGGGCGCGAACATTCAGTACTTC
TRBJ2-5	15	TRBV29-1	-	TRBD2	CSVVRLAGVQETQYF	TGCAGCGTCGTCAGACTAGCGGGAGTGCAAGAGACCCAGTACTTC
TRBJ2-1	16	TRBV15	few	TRBD2	CATHPGLADSYNEQFF	TGTGCCACCCACCCAGGGCTAGCGGACTCCTACAATGAGCAGTTCTTC
TRBJ1-1	13	TRBV20-1	once	-	CSARDRDLREAFF	TGCAGTGCTAGGGACCGGGACCTACGTGAAGCTTTCTTT
TRBJ1-1	13	TRBV20-1	-	-	CSASDGRGTEAFF	TGCAGTGCCTCGGACGGCCGGGGCACTGAAGCTTTCTTT
TRBJ2-1	14	TRBV11-1	-	-	CASRLEAVYNEQFF	TGTGCCAGCAGATTAGAGGCAGTCTACAATGAGCAGTTCTTC
TRBJ2-3	16	TRBV28	-	TRBD2	CASSSRGGRAKDTQYF	TGTGCCAGCAGTTCCCGCGGCGGGAGGGCCAAAGATACGCAGTATTTT
TRBJ2-1	15	TRBV7-8	-	TRBD2	CASTFGGGPHNEQFF	TGTGCCAGCACCTTCGGCGGGGGTCCCCACAATGAGCAGTTCTTC
TRBJ2-1	13	TRBV6-2/TRBV6-3	-	-	CASSEGDYNEQFF	TGTGCCAGCAGTGAGGGGGATTACAATGAGCAGTTCTTC
TRBJ1-2	12	TRBV28	-	-	CASSFGVYGYTF	TGTGCCAGCAGTTTTGGTGTTTATGGCTACACCTTC
TRBJ2-2	16	TRBV7-8	-	TRBD1	CASSRIRDRVPGELFF	TGTGCCAGCAGCCGAATCCGGGACAGGGTTCCCGGGGAGCTGTTTTTT
TRBJ2-1	18	TRBV3-1	few	-	CASSQDRGTLAGSNEQFF	TGTGCCAGCAGCCAAGATAGGGGTACGCTAGCTGGGTCTAATGAGCAGTTCTTC
TRBJ2-1	11	TRBV11-2	few	-	CASSRGEVVFF	TGTGCCAGCAGCCGCGGGGAGGTGGTGTTCTTC
TRBJ2-7	14	TRBV7-2	many	-	CASSLVAGTYEQYF	TGTGCCAGCAGCTTAGTTGCCGGAACGTACGAGCAGTACTTC
TRBJ1-1	17	TRBV7-9	few	-	CASSLEGKKGMNTEAFF	TGTGCCAGCAGCTTAGAAGGAAAAAAGGGGATGAACACTGAAGCTTTCTTT
TRBJ2-7	15	TRBV4-3	-	-	CASCQVATGSYEQYF	TGCGCCAGCTGCCAAGTGGCGACAGGTTCCTACGAGCAGTACTTC
TRBJ2-5	12	TRBV29-1	many	TRBD2	CSVRLAGETQYF	TGCAGCGTTCGACTAGCGGGGGAGACCCAGTACTTC
TRBJ2-2	15	TRBV19	-	-	CASSIVQIKTGELFF	TGTGCCAGTAGTATTGTCCAGATTAAAACCGGGGAGCTGTTTTTT
TRBJ2-2	14	TRBV6-1	-	-	CAHMAGLLAGELFF	TGTGCCCACATGGCAGGGTTGTTGGCCGGGGAGCTGTTTTTT
TRBJ1-5	15	TRBV27	-	-	CASSLRDGYGWPQHF	TGTGCCAGCAGTTTAAGGGACGGCTATGGGTGGCCCCAGCATTTT
TRBJ2-6	15	TRBV9	-	-	CASSMNKVDANVLTF	TGTGCCAGCAGCATGAATAAGGTAGACGCCAACGTCCTGACTTTC
TRBJ1-3	16	TRBV7-2	few	-	CASSLNPGSAGNTIYF	TGTGCCAGCAGCTTAAATCCCGGGTCTGCTGGAAACACCATATATTTT
TRBJ2-1	18	TRBV5-1	few	TRBD2	CASSLALAGGLDYNEQFF	TGCGCCAGCAGCTTGGCCCTAGCGGGGGGGCTGGACTACAATGAGCAGTTCTTC
TRBJ1-2	14	TRBV25-1	-	TRBD1	CASSPRTGRHGYTF	TGTGCCAGCAGTCCGAGGACAGGGAGGCATGGCTACACCTTC
TRBJ2-3	17	TRBV7-9	few	-	CASSLTSPVLGTDTQYF	TGTGCCAGCAGCTTAACGTCCCCGGTCCTTGGCACAGATACGCAGTATTTT
TRBJ2-3	15	TRBV7-9	-	-	CASSLGHPRTDTQYF	TGTGCCAGCAGCTTAGGACACCCTCGGACAGATACGCAGTATTTT
TRBJ2-7	12	TRBV6-2/TRBV6-3	few	TRBD2	CASRQLAGGQSF	TGTGCCAGCAGACAACTAGCGGGCGGGCAGTCCTTC
TRBJ1-1	15	TRBV9	-	-	CASSVVGGPNTEAFF	TGTGCCAGCAGCGTAGTAGGGGGGCCGAACACTGAAGCTTTCTTT
TRBJ2-2	16	TRBV5-1	-	TRBD1	CASSDRDRVNTGELFF	TGCGCCAGCAGCGACCGGGACAGGGTAAACACCGGGGAGCTGTTTTTT
TRBJ2-7	12	TRBV20-1	-	TRBD1	CSARTGGGEQYF	TGCAGTGCGCGGACAGGGGGCGGCGAGCAGTACTTC
TRBJ2-1	13	TRBV29-1	many	-	CSVDAGSYNEQFF	TGCAGCGTTGACGCAGGATCCTACAATGAGCAGTTCTTC
TRBJ1-2	15	TRBV30	-	-	CAWSLYSQVTYGYTF	TGTGCCTGGAGTCTCTACTCACAGGTTACCTATGGCTACACCTTC